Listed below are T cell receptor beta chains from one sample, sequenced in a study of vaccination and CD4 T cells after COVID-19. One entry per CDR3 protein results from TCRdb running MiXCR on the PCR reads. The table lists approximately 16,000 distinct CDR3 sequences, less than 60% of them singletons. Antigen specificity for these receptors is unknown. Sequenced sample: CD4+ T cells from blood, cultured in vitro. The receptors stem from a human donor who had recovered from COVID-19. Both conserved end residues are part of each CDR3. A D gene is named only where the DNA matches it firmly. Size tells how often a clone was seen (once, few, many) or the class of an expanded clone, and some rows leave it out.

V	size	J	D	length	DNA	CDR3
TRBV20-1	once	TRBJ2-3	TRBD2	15	TGCAGTGCGCCTAGGACTAGCGGGACAGTCGGTACGCAGTATTTT	CSAPRTSGTVGTQYF
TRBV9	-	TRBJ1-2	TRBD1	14	TGTGCCAGCAGCCCGATGGGACAGGGCTCCGGCTACACCTTC	CASSPMGQGSGYTF
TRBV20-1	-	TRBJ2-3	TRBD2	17	TGCAGTGCTAGAGACCCGTTGGCGGGAGGGCCAACAGATACGCAGTATTTT	CSARDPLAGGPTDTQYF
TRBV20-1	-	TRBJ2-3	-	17	TGCAGTGCTACCGCCCCTTTCGTCAGCGGAAGCACAGATACGCAGTATTTT	CSATAPFVSGSTDTQYF
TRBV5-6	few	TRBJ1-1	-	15	TGTGCCAGCAGACCCAGGGGTCACATGAACACTGAAGCTTTCTTT	CASRPRGHMNTEAFF
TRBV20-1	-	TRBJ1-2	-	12	TGCAGTGCTAGAGATTGGGAGTATGGCTACACCTTC	CSARDWEYGYTF
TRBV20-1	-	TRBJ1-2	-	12	TGCGGTGCTAGAGGGGCTAACTATGGCTACACCTTC	CGARGANYGYTF
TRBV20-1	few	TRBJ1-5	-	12	TGCAGTGCATGGGCTGGGTTTCAGCCCCAGCATTTT	CSAWAGFQPQHF
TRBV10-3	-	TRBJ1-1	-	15	TGTGCCATCAGTGGGACGGTGGCAGGGAACACTGAAGCTTTCTTT	CAISGTVAGNTEAFF
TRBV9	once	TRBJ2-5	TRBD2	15	TGTGCCAGCAGCGACTTGCGGGAGGGCGGGGAGACCCAGTACTTC	CASSDLREGGETQYF